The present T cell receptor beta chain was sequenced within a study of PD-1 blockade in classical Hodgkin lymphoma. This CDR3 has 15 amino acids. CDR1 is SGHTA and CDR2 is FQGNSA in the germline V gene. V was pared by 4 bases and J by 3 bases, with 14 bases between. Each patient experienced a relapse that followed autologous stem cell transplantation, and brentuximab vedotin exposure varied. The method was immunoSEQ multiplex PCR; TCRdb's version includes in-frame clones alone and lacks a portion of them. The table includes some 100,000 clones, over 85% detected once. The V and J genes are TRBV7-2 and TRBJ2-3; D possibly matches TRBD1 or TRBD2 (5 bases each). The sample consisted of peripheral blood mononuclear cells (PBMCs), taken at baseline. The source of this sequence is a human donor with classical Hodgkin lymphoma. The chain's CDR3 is CASSSGPPRTDTQYF. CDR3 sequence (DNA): TGTGCCAGCAGCTCGGGACCCCCGAGAACAGATACGCAGTATTTT.